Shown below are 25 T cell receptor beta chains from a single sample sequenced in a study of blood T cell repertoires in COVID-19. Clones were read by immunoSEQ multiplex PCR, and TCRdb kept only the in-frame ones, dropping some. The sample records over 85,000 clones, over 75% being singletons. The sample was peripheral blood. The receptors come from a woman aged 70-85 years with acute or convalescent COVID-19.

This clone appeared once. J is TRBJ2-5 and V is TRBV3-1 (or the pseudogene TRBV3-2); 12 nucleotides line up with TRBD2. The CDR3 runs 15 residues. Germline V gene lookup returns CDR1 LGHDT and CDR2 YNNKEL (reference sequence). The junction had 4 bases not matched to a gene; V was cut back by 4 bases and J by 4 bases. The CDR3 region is CASSPQTSGGETQYF. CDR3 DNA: TGTGCCAGCAGCCCCCAGACTAGCGGGGGAGAGACCCAGTACTTC.

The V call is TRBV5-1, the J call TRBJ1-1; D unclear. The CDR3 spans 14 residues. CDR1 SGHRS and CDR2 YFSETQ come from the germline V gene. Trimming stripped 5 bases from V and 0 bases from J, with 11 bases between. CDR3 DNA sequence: TGCGCCAGCAGTTCTGGTAGTGTGAACACTGAAGCTTTCTTT. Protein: CASSSGSVNTEAFF.

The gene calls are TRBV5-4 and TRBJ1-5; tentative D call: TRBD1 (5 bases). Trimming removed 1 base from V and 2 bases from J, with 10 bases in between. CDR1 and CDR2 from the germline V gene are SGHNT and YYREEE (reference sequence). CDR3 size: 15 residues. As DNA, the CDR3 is TGTGCCAGCAGCTTGACAGGAGATGGCAATCAGCCCCAGCATTTT. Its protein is CASSLTGDGNQPQHF.

This CDR3 reads CASSRQGAYEKLFF. The CDR3 nucleotides are TGTGCCAGCAGCCGACAGGGGGCGTATGAAAAACTGTTTTTT. V gene TRBV5-4 combines with J gene TRBJ1-4; 10 positions match TRBD1. Germline V gene sequence: CDR1 SGHNT, CDR2 YYREEE (reference sequence). The CDR3 has 14 amino acids. The V segment lost 4 bases and the J segment 6 bases; nucleotides outside the gene matches: 3.

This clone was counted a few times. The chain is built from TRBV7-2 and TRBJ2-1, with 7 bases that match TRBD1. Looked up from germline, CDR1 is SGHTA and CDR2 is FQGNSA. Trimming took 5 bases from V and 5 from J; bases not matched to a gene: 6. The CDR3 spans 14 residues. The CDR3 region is CASSRPGQNNEQFF. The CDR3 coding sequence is TGTGCCAGCAGCAGACCGGGACAGAACAATGAGCAGTTCTTC.

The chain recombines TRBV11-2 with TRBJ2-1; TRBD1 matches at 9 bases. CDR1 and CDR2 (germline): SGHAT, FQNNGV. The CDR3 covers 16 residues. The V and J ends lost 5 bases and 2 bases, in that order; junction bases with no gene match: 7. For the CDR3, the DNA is TGTGCCAGCAGCCCACCCGGGACAGGGACCTACAATGAGCAGTTCTTC. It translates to CASSPPGTGTYNEQFF.

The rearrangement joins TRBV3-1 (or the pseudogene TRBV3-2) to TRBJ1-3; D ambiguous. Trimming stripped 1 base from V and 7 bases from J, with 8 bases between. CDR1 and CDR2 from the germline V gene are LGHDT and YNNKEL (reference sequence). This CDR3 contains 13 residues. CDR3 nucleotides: TGTGCCAGCAGCCAAGTATCTCAGAACACCATATATTTT. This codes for CASSQVSQNTIYF.

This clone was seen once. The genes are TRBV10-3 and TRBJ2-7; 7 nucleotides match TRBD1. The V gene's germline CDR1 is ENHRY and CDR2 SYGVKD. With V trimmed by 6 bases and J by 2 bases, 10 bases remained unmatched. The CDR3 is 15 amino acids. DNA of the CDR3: TGTGCCATCAGCGGGACAGCGACTATGGCCTACGAGCAGTACTTC. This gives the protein CAISGTATMAYEQYF.

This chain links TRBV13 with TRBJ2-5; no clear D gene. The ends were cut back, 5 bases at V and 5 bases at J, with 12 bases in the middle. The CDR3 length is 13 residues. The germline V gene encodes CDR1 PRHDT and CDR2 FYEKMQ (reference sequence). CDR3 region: CASSPRSQETQYF. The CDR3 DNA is TGTGCCAGCAGCCCCCGGAGCCAGGAGACCCAGTACTTC. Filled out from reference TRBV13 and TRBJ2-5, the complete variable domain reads AAGVIQSPRHLIKEKRETATLKCYPIPRHDTVYWYQQGPGQDPQFLISFYEKMQSDKGSIPDRFSAQQFSDYHSELNMSSLELGDSALYFCASSPRSQETQYFGPGTRLLVL.

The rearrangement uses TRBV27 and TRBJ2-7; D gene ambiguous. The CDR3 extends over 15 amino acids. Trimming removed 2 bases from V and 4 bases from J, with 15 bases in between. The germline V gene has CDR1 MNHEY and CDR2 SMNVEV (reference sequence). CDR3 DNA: TGTGCCAGCAGTTTAAACATAATTGCAATTTACGAGCAGTACTTC. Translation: CASSLNIIAIYEQYF.

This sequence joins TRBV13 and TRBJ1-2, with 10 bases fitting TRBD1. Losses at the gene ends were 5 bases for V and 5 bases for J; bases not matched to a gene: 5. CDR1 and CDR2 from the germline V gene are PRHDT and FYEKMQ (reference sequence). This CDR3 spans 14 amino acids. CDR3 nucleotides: TGTGCCAGCAGCACCCGGACAGGGGGGTATGGCTACACCTTC. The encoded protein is CASSTRTGGYGYTF. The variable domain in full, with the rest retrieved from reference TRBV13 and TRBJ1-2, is AAGVIQSPRHLIKEKRETATLKCYPIPRHDTVYWYQQGPGQDPQFLISFYEKMQSDKGSIPDRFSAQQFSDYHSELNMSSLELGDSALYFCASSTRTGGYGYTFGSGTRLTVV.

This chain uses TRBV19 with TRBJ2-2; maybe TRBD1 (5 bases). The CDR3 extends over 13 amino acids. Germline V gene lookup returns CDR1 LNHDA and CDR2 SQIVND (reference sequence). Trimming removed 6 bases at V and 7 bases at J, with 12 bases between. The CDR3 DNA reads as TGTGCCAGTAGCTACAGGCCTGTCGGGGAGCTGTTTTTT. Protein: CASSYRPVGELFF.

The CDR3 sequence is CASSQDPPTALSSYNSPLHF. CDR3 nucleotides: TGCGCCAGCAGCCAAGACCCCCCTACAGCTTTAAGCTCCTATAATTCACCCCTCCACTTT. V gene TRBV4-1 combines with J gene TRBJ1-6; unclear D gene. Per the germline V gene, CDR1 is MGHRA and CDR2 is YSYEKL. This CDR3 contains 20 residues. V shed 0 bases and J shed 0 bases, with 18 bases lying between them.

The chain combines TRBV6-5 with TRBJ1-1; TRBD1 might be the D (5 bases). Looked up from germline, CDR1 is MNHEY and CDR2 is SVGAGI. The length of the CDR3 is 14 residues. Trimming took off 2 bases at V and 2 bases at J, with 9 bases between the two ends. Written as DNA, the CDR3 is TGTGCCAGCAGTTACGACAGTTACAACACTGAAGCTTTCTTT. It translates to CASSYDSYNTEAFF.

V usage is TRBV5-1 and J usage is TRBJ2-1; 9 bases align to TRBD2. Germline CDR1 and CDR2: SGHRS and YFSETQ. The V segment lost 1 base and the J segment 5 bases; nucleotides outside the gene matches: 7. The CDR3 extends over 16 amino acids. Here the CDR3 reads CASSLRVAGANNEQFF. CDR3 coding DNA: TGCGCCAGCAGCTTGCGAGTAGCGGGGGCCAACAATGAGCAGTTCTTC.

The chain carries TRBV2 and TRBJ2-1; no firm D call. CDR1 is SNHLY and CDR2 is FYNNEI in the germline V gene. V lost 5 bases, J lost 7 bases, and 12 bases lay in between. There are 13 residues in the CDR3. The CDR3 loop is CASSFPGANEQFF. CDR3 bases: TGTGCCAGCAGTTTTCCAGGCGCAAATGAGCAGTTCTTC.

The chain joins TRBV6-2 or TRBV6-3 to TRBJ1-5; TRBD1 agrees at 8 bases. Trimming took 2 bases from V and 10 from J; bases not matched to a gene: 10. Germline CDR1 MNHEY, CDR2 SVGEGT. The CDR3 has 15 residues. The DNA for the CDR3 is TGTGCCAGCAGTTACGTGATAACAGGGGGATATCCCCAGCATTTT. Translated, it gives CASSYVITGGYPQHF.

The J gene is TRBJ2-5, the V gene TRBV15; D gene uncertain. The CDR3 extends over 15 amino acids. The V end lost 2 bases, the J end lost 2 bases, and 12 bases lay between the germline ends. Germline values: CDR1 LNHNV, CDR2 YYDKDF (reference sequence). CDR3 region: CATSRITDEQETQYF. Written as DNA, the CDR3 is TGTGCCACCAGCAGAATAACAGATGAACAAGAGACCCAGTACTTC. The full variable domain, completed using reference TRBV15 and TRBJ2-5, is DAMVIQNPRYQVTQFGKPVTLSCSQTLNHNVMYWYQQKSSQAPKLLFHYYDKDFNNEADTPDNFQSRRPNTSFCFLDIRSPGLGDTAMYLCATSRITDEQETQYFGPGTRLLVL.

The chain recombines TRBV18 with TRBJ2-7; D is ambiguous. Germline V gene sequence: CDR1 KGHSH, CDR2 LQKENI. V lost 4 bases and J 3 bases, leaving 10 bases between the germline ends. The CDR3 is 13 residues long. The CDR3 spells CASSLAESYEQYF. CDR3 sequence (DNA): TGTGCCAGCTCACTGGCGGAAAGCTACGAGCAGTACTTC.

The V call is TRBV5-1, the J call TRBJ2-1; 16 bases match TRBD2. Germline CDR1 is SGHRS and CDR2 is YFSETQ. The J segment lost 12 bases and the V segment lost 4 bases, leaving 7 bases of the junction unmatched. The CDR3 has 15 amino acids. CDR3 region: CASSDGTSGGVVQFF. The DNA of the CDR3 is TGCGCCAGCAGCGACGGGACTAGCGGGGGGGTGGTGCAGTTCTTC. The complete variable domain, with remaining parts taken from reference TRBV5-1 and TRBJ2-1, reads KAGVTQTPRYLIKTRGQQVTLSCSPISGHRSVSWYQQTPGQGLQFLFEYFSETQRNKGNFPGRFSGRQFSNSRSEMNVSTLELGDSALYLCASSDGTSGGVVQFFGPGTRLTVL.

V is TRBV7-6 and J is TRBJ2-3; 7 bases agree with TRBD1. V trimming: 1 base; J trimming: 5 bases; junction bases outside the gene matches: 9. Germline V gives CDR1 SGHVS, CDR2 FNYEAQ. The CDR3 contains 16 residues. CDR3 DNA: TGTGCCAGCAGCTTAGGGCCAAGGACAGGCAGAGATACGCAGTATTTT. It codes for CASSLGPRTGRDTQYF.

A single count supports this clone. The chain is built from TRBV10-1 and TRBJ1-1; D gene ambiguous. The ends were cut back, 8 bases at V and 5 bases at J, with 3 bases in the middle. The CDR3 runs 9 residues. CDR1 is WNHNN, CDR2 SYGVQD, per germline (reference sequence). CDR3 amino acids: CASSTEAFF. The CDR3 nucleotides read TGCGCCAGCTCGACTGAAGCTTTCTTT.

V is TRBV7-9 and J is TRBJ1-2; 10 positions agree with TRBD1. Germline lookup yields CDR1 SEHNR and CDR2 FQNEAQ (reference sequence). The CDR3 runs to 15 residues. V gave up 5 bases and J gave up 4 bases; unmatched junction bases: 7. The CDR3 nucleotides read TGTGCCAGCAGCACCTCCGGGACAGGGGTCTATGGCTACACCTTC. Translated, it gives CASSTSGTGVYGYTF.

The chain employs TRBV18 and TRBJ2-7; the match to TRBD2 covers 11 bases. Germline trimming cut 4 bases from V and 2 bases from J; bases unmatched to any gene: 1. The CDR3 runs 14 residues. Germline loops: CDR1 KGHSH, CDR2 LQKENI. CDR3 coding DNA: TGTGCCAGCTCACTAGCGGGGGGGCCCTACGAGCAGTACTTC. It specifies CASSLAGGPYEQYF.

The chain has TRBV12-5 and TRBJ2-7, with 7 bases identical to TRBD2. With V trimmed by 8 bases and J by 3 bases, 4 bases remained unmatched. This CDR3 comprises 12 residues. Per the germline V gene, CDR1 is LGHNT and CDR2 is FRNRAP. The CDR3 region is CASSGGVYEQYF. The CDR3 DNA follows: TGTGCTAGTTCGGGGGGAGTCTACGAGCAGTACTTC.